A single sample gave rise to the 29 T cell receptor beta chains below, sequenced in a study of blood T cell repertoires in COVID-19. Sequenced by immunoSEQ multiplex PCR; TCRdb stores in-frame clones only, minus some. The table includes some 80,000 clones, about nine tenths detected once. The sequenced sample consisted of peripheral blood. The receptors come from a man aged 45-65 years with active or convalescent COVID-19.

V usage is TRBV10-3 and J usage is TRBJ2-7, with D perhaps matching TRBD2 (5 bases). This CDR3 comprises 12 residues. Germline V gene lookup returns CDR1 ENHRY and CDR2 SYGVKD. V was pared by 11 bases and J by 3 bases, with 14 bases between. The CDR3 region has the DNA TGTGCCTCTGGGAGCGGAAACTACGAGCAGTACGTC. Translating gives CASGSGNYEQYV.

The chain employs TRBV4-3 and TRBJ1-4; D is uncertain. Deletions cut 1 base from V and 0 bases from J, with 9 bases between. Germline CDR1 and CDR2: LGHNA and YSLEER. This CDR3 is built from 16 residues. CDR3 DNA: TGCGCCAGCAGCCAAGCCCCGGTTGCAACTAATGAAAAACTGTTTTTT. It encodes CASSQAPVATNEKLFF.

The rearrangement links TRBV7-8 to TRBJ1-6, with unresolved D. V was trimmed by 5 bases and J by 7 bases, leaving 12 bases between them. The CDR3 is made up of 14 amino acids. CDR1 is SGHVS, CDR2 FQNEAQ, per germline. CDR3 in DNA: TGTGCCAGCAGCGAAGCCGGGGTAAATTCACCCCTCCACTTT. Translation gives CASSEAGVNSPLHF.

The rearrangement uses TRBV9 and TRBJ2-3; D may be TRBD2 (6 bases). Germline V gene lookup returns CDR1 SGDLS and CDR2 YYNGEE. The CDR3 loop spans 14 amino acids. The V gene lost 5 bases and the J gene lost 6 bases, with 16 bases spanning the gap. The CDR3 DNA reads TGTGCCAGCAGTCTTGGGGCGGGGTGGGATACGCAGTATTTT. Translated: CASSLGAGWDTQYF.

The chain uses TRBV6-5 and TRBJ2-5; TRBD1 matches 8 bases. The CDR3 covers 15 residues. Trimming at V came to 2 bases and at J to 5 bases, leaving 7 bases not matched to a gene. Germline V gene sequence: CDR1 MNHEY, CDR2 SVGAGI. CDR3 loop: CASSYKQGAAETQYF. The CDR3 DNA sequence: TGTGCCAGCAGTTACAAGCAGGGGGCTGCGGAGACCCAGTACTTC.

The table lists this clone with a count of one. V usage is TRBV30 and J usage is TRBJ2-1; a possible D gene is TRBD1 (5 bases). The CDR3 extends over 17 amino acids. Germline values: CDR1 GTSNPN, CDR2 SVGIG (reference sequence). Trimming shortened V by 0 bases and J by 0 bases, and 15 bases separated the two germline ends. CDR3 region: CAWSVAWGPSSYNEQFF. The DNA of the CDR3 is TGTGCCTGGAGTGTAGCATGGGGCCCGAGCTCCTACAATGAGCAGTTCTTC. The whole variable domain, filled in from reference TRBV30 and TRBJ2-1, reads SQTIHQWPATLVQPVGSPLSLECTVEGTSNPNLYWYRQAAGRGLQLLFYSVGIGQISSEVPQNLSASRPQDRQFILSSKKLLLSDSGFYLCAWSVAWGPSSYNEQFFGPGTRLTVL.

The gene calls are TRBV6-5 and TRBJ1-2; 8 bases are a match to TRBD1. CDR1 and CDR2 (germline): MNHEY, SVGAGI. With 3 bases clipped from V and 6 bases from J, the junction kept 6 bases outside the gene matches. This CDR3 is 14 amino acids long. Here the CDR3 reads CASSYLQDRDGYTF. DNA for the CDR3: TGTGCCAGCAGTTATTTACAGGACAGGGATGGCTACACCTTC.

V and J are TRBV2 and TRBJ2-5; the D gene is possibly TRBD2 (5 bases). The germline gives CDR1 SNHLY, CDR2 FYNNEI. The V and J ends lost 8 bases and 1 base respectively, with 11 bases between them. This CDR3 contains 13 residues. CDR3 sequence reads: CASLKGAQETQYF. In DNA, the CDR3 is TGTGCCAGCCTAAAGGGAGCCCAAGAGACCCAGTACTTC.

The chain is built from TRBV20-1 and TRBJ2-3, with a possible D match to TRBD1 (6 bases). The CDR3 length is 11 residues. Trimming removed 5 bases at V and 6 bases at J, with 9 bases between. Germline V gives CDR1 DFQATT, CDR2 SNEGSKA (reference sequence). The CDR3 reads CSAQGHDTQYF. The CDR3 DNA is TGCAGTGCTCAGGGGCACGATACGCAGTATTTT.

The rearrangement uses TRBV7-9 and TRBJ2-1; D gene uncertain. CDR3 size: 12 residues. Germline loops: CDR1 SEHNR, CDR2 FQNEAQ (reference sequence). V gave up 10 bases and J gave up 7 bases, with 14 bases separating them. CDR3 nucleotides: TGTGCCATCCCCGTGCAGGATAATGAGCAGTTCTTC. This sequence encodes CAIPVQDNEQFF.

This clone has only one observation. V gene TRBV28 combines with J gene TRBJ2-7; 11 bases match TRBD1. The germline CDR1 and CDR2 sequences are MDHEN and SYDVKM. Losses at the gene ends were 5 bases for V and 3 bases for J; bases not matched to a gene: 6. The CDR3 runs 15 residues. CDR3 sequence reads: CASSQTGTGGYEQYV. CDR3 sequence (DNA): TGTGCCAGCAGTCAAACCGGGACAGGGGGCTACGAGCAGTACGTC.

The genes are TRBV2 and TRBJ2-3; no clear D. This CDR3 spans 12 amino acids. Per germline, CDR1 SNHLY and CDR2 FYNNEI. Trimming cost V 7 bases and J 0 bases, with 5 bases left between them. The CDR3 region is CASTLSTDTQYF. CDR3 sequence (DNA): TGTGCCAGCACCCTTAGCACAGATACGCAGTATTTT.

V usage is TRBV19 and J usage is TRBJ1-5; unclear D gene. CDR1 and CDR2 (germline): LNHDA, SQIVND (reference sequence). V dropped 3 bases and J dropped 1 base, with 13 bases sitting between them. The CDR3 sequence is 16 residues long. This chain's CDR3 is CASSIRLGGSNQPQHF. CDR3 DNA: TGTGCCAGTAGTATCCGGCTGGGAGGGAGCAATCAGCCCCAGCATTTT.

J is TRBJ2-3 and V is TRBV19; 7 nucleotides agree with TRBD1. The CDR3 runs to 15 residues. In germline, CDR1 is LNHDA, CDR2 SQIVND (reference sequence). The J segment lost 7 bases and the V segment lost 6 bases, leaving 13 bases of the junction unmatched. Written as DNA, the CDR3 is TGTGCCAGTAGCCCGACAGGGACGGTCGGCTATACGCAGTATTTT. Encoded protein: CASSPTGTVGYTQYF.

This chain links TRBV28 with TRBJ1-5, with D hard to call. Germline V gene data show CDR1 as MDHEN and CDR2 as SYDVKM. V lost 3 bases and J 5 bases, leaving 8 bases between the germline ends. CDR3 size: 13 residues. CDR3 residues: CASSFAADQPQHF. Written as DNA, the CDR3 is TGTGCCAGCAGTTTTGCCGCGGATCAGCCCCAGCATTTT.

CDR3 bases: TGTGCCAGCAAGGGGGTCGACCCCGACAACGAGCAGTACGTC. It yields the protein CASKGVDPDNEQYV. This rearrangement joins TRBV28 to TRBJ2-7; possible D gene TRBD1, 6 bases. CDR3 size: 14 residues. Trimming took off 7 bases at V and 5 bases at J, with 18 bases between the two ends. CDR1 is MDHEN, CDR2 SYDVKM, per germline.

For this clone: The same CDR3 also results from other DNA sequences found in this sample. V gene TRBV5-1 combines with J gene TRBJ2-5; D perhaps matches TRBD2 (5 bases). V was cut by 0 bases and J by 4 bases, with 10 bases left in between. The length of the CDR3 is 14 residues. Germline-derived CDR1 and CDR2 are SGHRS and YFSETQ. In nucleotides, the CDR3 is TGCGCCAGCAGCTTGGCCGGAGGAAGAGAGACCCAGTACTTC. As protein: CASSLAGGRETQYF.

The chain carries TRBV6-5 and TRBJ2-3, with 10 bases lining up with TRBD2. The ends lost 6 bases at V and 6 bases at J; junction bases unmatched: 6. The CDR3 runs 14 residues. From germline, CDR1 is MNHEY and CDR2 SVGAGI. CDR3 nucleotides: TGTGCCAGCAGCGCCGGGACTAGCGTGGATACGCAGTATTTT. Its protein is CASSAGTSVDTQYF.

As DNA, the CDR3 is TGTGCAAGTCGCTACACTCTAGCGGGGGGGCCGGAGACCCAGTACTTC. Translation: CASRYTLAGGPETQYF. The chain couples TRBV12-2 to TRBJ2-5; the table's D call, TRBD2, has no DNA check behind it. TRBV12-2 is annotated as a pseudogene. The CDR3 extends over 16 amino acids.

The chain carries TRBV3-1 (or the pseudogene TRBV3-2) and TRBJ2-7; 8 nucleotides match TRBD2. There are 16 residues in the CDR3. J was trimmed by 5 bases and V by 0 bases; bases with no gene match: 9. The germline CDR1 and CDR2 sequences are LGHDT and YNNKEL (reference sequence). The CDR3 spells CASSQDWLAGKDEQYF. CDR3 sequence (DNA): TGTGCCAGCAGCCAAGATTGGCTAGCGGGTAAGGACGAGCAGTACTTC.

V gene TRBV9 combines with J gene TRBJ2-7; 7 nucleotides agree with TRBD2. Germline V gene data show CDR1 as SGDLS and CDR2 as YYNGEE. The J segment lost 4 bases and the V segment lost 0 bases, leaving 7 bases of the junction unmatched. This CDR3 is 15 amino acids long. Here the CDR3 DNA reads TGTGCCAGCAGCGTAGCGGGGGGAGCAACTTACGAGCAGTACTTC. Protein product: CASSVAGGATYEQYF.

This chain connects TRBV28 to TRBJ1-5; 7 bases map to TRBD1. This CDR3 has 16 amino acids. Germline V gives CDR1 MDHEN, CDR2 SYDVKM. After removal of 3 bases from V and 2 bases from J, the junction contained 7 bases not matched to a gene. In DNA form, the CDR3 reads TGTGCCAGCAGTTTCCACAGGGGCGGAGGCAATCAGCCCCAGCATTTT. Residues: CASSFHRGGGNQPQHF.

CDR3: CASSPRGGSLYVGTEAFF. As DNA, the CDR3 is TGTGCCAGCAGTCCCCGGGGAGGCTCGCTTTATGTGGGCACTGAAGCTTTCTTT. The chain carries TRBV28 and TRBJ1-1; D is unresolved. Germline lookup yields CDR1 MDHEN and CDR2 SYDVKM. This CDR3 is built from 18 residues. V lost 5 bases and J 4 bases, leaving 26 bases between the germline ends.

V gene TRBV7-2 combines with J gene TRBJ2-5; TRBD1 agrees at 8 bases. The CDR3 is 14 residues long. The V gene's germline CDR1 is SGHTA and CDR2 FQGNSA. V shed 5 bases and J 4 bases; nucleotides not matched to a gene: 6. DNA of the CDR3: TGTGCCAGCAGCCCGGGACAGGACCGAGAGACCCAGTACTTC. Amino acids: CASSPGQDRETQYF.

The V and J genes are TRBV12-3 or TRBV12-4 and TRBJ1-2; 7 nucleotides align to TRBD1. V shed 5 bases, J shed 4 bases, and the junction held 4 bases outside the gene matches. The length of the CDR3 is 13 residues. The CDR3 DNA reads TGTGCCAGCAGTGCCTACAGGGGCTATGGCTACACCTTC. This codes for CASSAYRGYGYTF.

The rearrangement uses TRBV7-2 and TRBJ1-1, with D perhaps matching TRBD1 (6 bases). Looked up from germline, CDR1 is SGHTA and CDR2 is FQGNSA. Trimming pared 8 bases from V and 3 bases from J, leaving 13 bases between. The CDR3 is 13 residues long. For the CDR3, the DNA is TGTGCCAGCCTACAGGGAATGGACACTGAAGCTTTCTTT. Translation gives CASLQGMDTEAFF.

The chain links TRBV5-4 to TRBJ1-3; D gene unclear. The V gene lost 4 bases and the J gene lost 1 base, with 9 bases spanning the gap. Per the germline V gene, CDR1 is SGHNT and CDR2 is YYREEE (reference sequence). The CDR3 length is 14 residues. CDR3 DNA: TGTGCCAGCAGCGCCTACGAGTCTGGAAACACCATATATTTT. Protein product: CASSAYESGNTIYF.

This clone is a singleton in its sample. The chain combines TRBV30 with TRBJ1-2; TRBD1 matches 8 bases. Unmatched junction bases numbered 7, after V lost 5 bases and J lost 2 bases. The CDR3 loop spans 14 amino acids. Germline V gene sequence: CDR1 GTSNPN, CDR2 SVGIG (reference sequence). CDR3 sequence (DNA): TGTGCCTGGGGCTCAGGGGGCACCAACTATGGCTACACCTTC. The encoded protein is CAWGSGGTNYGYTF.

This chain connects TRBV7-2 to TRBJ1-5; TRBD1 matches 7 bases. The CDR3 runs 18 residues. The germline gives CDR1 SGHTA, CDR2 FQGNSA. V was clipped by 2 bases and J by 0 bases; unmatched bases: 10. CDR3 protein: CASSLSRQGVHSNQPQHF. CDR3 bases: TGTGCCAGCAGCTTATCGAGGCAGGGGGTTCATAGCAATCAGCCCCAGCATTTT.